The clone carrying this T cell receptor (beta chain) was seen once. The sample is drawn from a study of blood T cell repertoires in COVID-19. Study context: Acute and convalescent COVID-19 specimens originated in the United States, Italy and Spain. PBMCs, B-cell-depleted T cells, or T cells were the source of the cDNA or gDNA that made up the material.

The authors' processing: Amplifying reference gene primers gave estimates of nucleated cell counts. TCRdb keeps only in-frame clones here, not all; method: immunoSEQ multiplex PCR. V and J calls and clone size are those listed in that table; D and trimming were worked out from the DNA. The sample yields about 220,000 clones, 80% seen once. The TCR sequence derives from a human donor in a cohort sampled during active COVID-19. Sequenced material: peripheral blood.

CDR3 loop: CATSRDPAGGETQYF. CDR3 DNA sequence: TGTGCCACCAGCAGAGATCCAGCGGGAGGAGAGACCCAGTACTTC. This chain connects TRBV15 to TRBJ2-5; 9 bases fit TRBD2. This CDR3 spans 15 amino acids. J lost 4 bases, V lost 0 bases, and 3 bases had no gene match. Germline V gene lookup returns CDR1 LNHNV and CDR2 YYDKDF (reference sequence).